Below are 31 T cell receptor beta chains sequenced from a single sample in a study of T cell repertoires and Cas9 in healthy adults. Data came from immunoSEQ multiplex PCR; TCRdb stores just in-frame clones and leaves some out. The table lists about 22,000 clones, about 89% of them singletons. The sequenced sample consisted of CD4+ effector T cells (CD127+, CD25-, CD137-, CD154-) from PBMCs; culture status not recorded. The receptor set was obtained from a human donor in good health.

This clone has just one count. This rearrangement joins TRBV5-4 to TRBJ2-2; unclear D gene. There are 13 residues in the CDR3. Germline V CDR1 and CDR2: SGHNT, YYREEE (reference sequence). V lost 1 base and J 5 bases, leaving 6 bases between the germline ends. CDR3 in DNA: TGTGCCAGCAGCTTGACTGGGACCGGGGAGCTGTTTTTT. Translating it yields CASSLTGTGELFF.

The gene calls are TRBV5-4 and TRBJ2-5; D is uncertain. This CDR3 spans 15 amino acids. Trimming removed 4 bases from V and 3 bases from J, with 16 bases in between. CDR1 and CDR2 from the germline V gene are SGHNT and YYREEE (reference sequence). The CDR3 is CASSPGGQVKETQYF. CDR3 in DNA: TGTGCCAGCAGCCCAGGTGGGCAGGTGAAAGAGACCCAGTACTTC.

The chain is built from TRBV28 and TRBJ2-2; 9 nucleotides line up with TRBD2. The germline gives CDR1 MDHEN, CDR2 SYDVKM. This CDR3 region has 19 residues. V lost 2 bases to trimming and J lost 7 bases; unmatched junction nucleotides: 17. CDR3 DNA sequence: TGTGCCAGCAGTTTAAGGAATTCGAGAAATAGCGGGAGTGGCGGGGAGCTGTTTTTT. Residues: CASSLRNSRNSGSGGELFF.

This chain uses TRBV4-1 with TRBJ2-3; perhaps TRBD1 as D (6 bases). The CDR3 runs to 15 residues. V shed 0 bases and J shed 4 bases, with 11 bases lying between them. The germline V gene encodes CDR1 MGHRA and CDR2 YSYEKL. The CDR3 loop is CASSQDEQGPDTQYF. CDR3 coding DNA: TGCGCCAGCAGCCAAGATGAGCAGGGGCCAGATACGCAGTATTTT.

The chain recombines TRBV5-8 with TRBJ2-4; either TRBD1 or TRBD2 may fit D (7 bases each). V was cut by 4 bases and J by 3 bases, with 14 bases left in between. CDR1 SGHTS and CDR2 YDEGEE come from the germline V gene. This CDR3 is 15 amino acids long. The CDR3 DNA is TGTGCCAGCAGCAGCGCGGGGGACAGCAAAAACATTCAGTACTTC. It yields the protein CASSSAGDSKNIQYF.

This clone occurred once. The chain uses TRBV7-2 and TRBJ2-3; either TRBD1 or TRBD2 may supply D (5 bases each). Trimming left V 5 bases short and J 1 base short, with 13 bases between. The germline CDR1 and CDR2 sequences are SGHTA and FQGNSA. The CDR3 is made up of 15 amino acids. CDR3 in amino acids: CASSKLGPGTDTQYF. The CDR3 DNA follows: TGTGCCAGCAGCAAATTGGGACCAGGCACAGATACGCAGTATTTT.

V gene TRBV19 combines with J gene TRBJ1-2, with 9 bases fitting TRBD1. The CDR3 runs to 14 residues. J gave up 7 bases and V 6 bases, and 9 bases lay outside the gene matches. Looked up from germline, CDR1 is LNHDA and CDR2 is SQIVND (reference sequence). CDR3 sequence: CASRVRDRVAGYTF. The CDR3 nucleotides are TGTGCCAGTAGGGTCCGGGACAGGGTGGCTGGCTACACCTTC.

The V and J genes are TRBV6-6 and TRBJ2-3; the D is unclear. This CDR3 spans 13 amino acids. Germline loops: CDR1 MNHNY, CDR2 SVGAGI (reference sequence). With 11 bases removed from V and 2 bases from J, the gap between germline ends came to 14 bases. CDR3 sequence: CAVYRASTDTQYF. In DNA, the CDR3 is TGTGCCGTCTATCGGGCCTCCACAGATACGCAGTATTTT.

This clone has just one count. CDR3 residues: CASSPSSYEQYF. In DNA form, the CDR3 reads TGTGCCAGCAGCCCCAGCTCCTACGAGCAGTACTTC. This rearrangement joins TRBV7-6 to TRBJ2-7; D unresolved. Per germline, CDR1 SGHVS and CDR2 FNYEAQ. The germline V and J ends were trimmed by 5 bases and 0 bases, with 5 bases remaining between them. There are 12 residues in the CDR3.

The genes are TRBV28 and TRBJ1-1, with 7 bases fitting TRBD1. The V gene end was trimmed by 6 bases and the J gene end by 0 bases; junction bases not matched to a gene: 7. Looked up from germline, CDR1 is MDHEN and CDR2 is SYDVKM. The CDR3 totals 15 residues. The CDR3 loop is CASSFYRGMNTEAFF. In nucleotides, the CDR3 is TGTGCCAGCAGCTTTTACAGGGGAATGAACACTGAAGCTTTCTTT.

This chain joins TRBV7-2 and TRBJ1-5; D uncertain. The CDR3 totals 15 residues. The germline gives CDR1 SGHTA, CDR2 FQGNSA. Trimming shortened V by 1 base and J by 1 base, and 8 bases separated the two germline ends. The CDR3 spells CASSLGGVSNQPQHF. In DNA form, the CDR3 reads TGTGCCAGCAGCTTAGGGGGAGTAAGCAATCAGCCCCAGCATTTT.

This chain uses TRBV5-6 with TRBJ1-2; a weak D match, TRBD1 (6 bases). The CDR3 is 16 residues long. The V gene's germline CDR1 is SGHDT and CDR2 YYEEEE. V was shortened by 5 bases and J by 0 bases, with 17 bases between the two germline ends. The CDR3 protein is CASRPTGSRANYGYTF. CDR3 sequence (DNA): TGTGCCAGCAGACCCACAGGGTCCCGAGCTAACTATGGCTACACCTTC.

V gene TRBV14 combines with J gene TRBJ1-1, with D perhaps TRBD1 (5 bases). Trimming shortened V by 1 base and J by 3 bases, and 12 bases separated the two germline ends. This CDR3 is built from 15 residues. Germline V CDR1 and CDR2: SGHDN, FVKESK. The chain's CDR3 is CASSQAWGLDTEAFF. The DNA for the CDR3 is TGTGCCAGCAGCCAAGCCTGGGGCTTGGACACTGAAGCTTTCTTT. Full variable domain (rest looked up from reference TRBV14 and TRBJ1-1): EAGVTQFPSHSVIEKGQTVTLRCDPISGHDNLYWYRRVMGKEIKFLLHFVKESKQDESGMPNNRFLAERTGGTYSTLKVQPAELEDSGVYFCASSQAWGLDTEAFFGQGTRLTVV.

This sequence joins TRBV5-6 and TRBJ2-5, with 8 bases lining up with TRBD1. This CDR3 spans 12 amino acids. V was clipped by 8 bases and J by 4 bases; unmatched bases: 4. Per the germline V gene, CDR1 is SGHDT and CDR2 is YYEEEE. The CDR3 coding sequence is TGTGCCAGGGACAGGGTCCGAGAGACCCAGTACTTC. Residues: CARDRVRETQYF.

As for this clone: Mismatch with germline at one junction end may stem from a read error. J is TRBJ1-1 and V is TRBV30; a possible D gene is TRBD1 (6 bases). The length of the CDR3 is 15 residues. Germline loops: CDR1 GTSNPN, CDR2 SVGIG (reference sequence). The CDR3 coding sequence is TGTGCCGGGAGGGTGGGGACATGGGGGGGAGTTGAAGCTTTCTTT. Protein product: CAGRVGTWGGVEAFF.

This clone has just a few counts. The rearrangement links TRBV5-1 to TRBJ2-5; D is ambiguous. V was shortened by 0 bases and J by 8 bases, with 14 bases between the two germline ends. Per germline, CDR1 SGHRS and CDR2 YFSETQ. This CDR3 region has 14 residues. This CDR3 is CASSLVAGSDTQYF. CDR3 coding DNA: TGCGCCAGCAGCTTGGTTGCCGGTTCAGATACCCAGTACTTC.

V usage is TRBV9 and J usage is TRBJ2-1; D not certain. This CDR3 is built from 14 residues. In germline, CDR1 is SGDLS, CDR2 YYNGEE. V was pared by 4 bases and J by 6 bases, with 14 bases between. CDR3 nucleotides: TGTGCCAGCAGCAGAGGCCGGTCCCCCAATGAGCAGTTCTTC. It encodes CASSRGRSPNEQFF.

The chain has TRBV9 and TRBJ2-2; the match to TRBD2 covers 12 bases. CDR1 is SGDLS, CDR2 YYNGEE, per germline. CDR3 size: 14 residues. V lost 5 bases to trimming and J lost 5 bases; unmatched junction nucleotides: 1. The CDR3 reads CASRTSGSTGELFF. The CDR3, as DNA: TGTGCCAGCAGGACTAGCGGGAGTACCGGGGAGCTGTTTTTT.

The chain links TRBV5-1 to TRBJ1-2; TRBD1 matches at 11 bases. The CDR3 covers 17 residues. V shed 2 bases and J 10 bases; nucleotides not matched to a gene: 16. Germline V CDR1 and CDR2: SGHRS, YFSETQ. This chain's CDR3 is CASSFTGTGGATGYYTF. The CDR3 DNA is TGCGCCAGCAGCTTCACCGGGACAGGGGGAGCAACAGGGTACTACACCTTC.

The rearrangement links TRBV5-1 to TRBJ2-7; D not certain. CDR1 SGHRS and CDR2 YFSETQ come from the germline V gene. V lost 2 bases to trimming and J lost 0 bases, with 6 bases between them. This CDR3 comprises 13 residues. The CDR3 nucleotides are TGCGCCAGCAGCTTTTCAAGCTCCTACGAGCAGTACTTC. Protein: CASSFSSSYEQYF.

This clone was recorded once. The V call is TRBV10-2, the J call TRBJ2-3, with D maybe TRBD2 (5 bases). The ends were cut back, 6 bases at V and 3 bases at J, with 13 bases in the middle. Germline V gene data show CDR1 as WSHSY and CDR2 as SAAADI. The CDR3 is 14 amino acids. The CDR3: CASRDLVYTDTQYF. CDR3 nucleotides: TGCGCCAGCAGGGACTTAGTCTATACAGATACGCAGTATTTT.

This clone is a singleton in its sample. The rearrangement links TRBV2 to TRBJ2-1, with 12 bases matching TRBD2. The CDR3 has 14 residues. After removal of 7 bases from V and 4 bases from J, the junction contained 2 bases not matched to a gene. CDR1 is SNHLY, CDR2 FYNNEI, per germline. The CDR3 region has the DNA TGTGCCAGCAATGGACTAGCGGGGTACAATGAGCAGTTCTTC. Translating it yields CASNGLAGYNEQFF.

This clone was detected only once. This sequence joins TRBV7-2 and TRBJ2-1, with 13 bases lining up with TRBD2. The germline V gene encodes CDR1 SGHTA and CDR2 FQGNSA. The CDR3 is made up of 15 amino acids. V shed 5 bases, J shed 6 bases, and the junction held 4 bases outside the gene matches. The CDR3 DNA is TGTGCCAGCAGCCAGGGACTAGCGGGGCTCAATGAGCAGTTCTTC. Its translation: CASSQGLAGLNEQFF.

This clone was seen once. This chain connects TRBV6-5 to TRBJ1-6; 9 bases align to TRBD1. The CDR3 is 16 residues long. Looked up from germline, CDR1 is MNHEY and CDR2 is SVGAGI. Trimming at V came to 2 bases and at J to 6 bases, leaving 5 bases not matched to a gene. This chain's CDR3 is CASSYRTGERNSPLHF. CDR3 bases: TGTGCCAGCAGTTACCGGACAGGGGAGCGTAATTCACCCCTCCACTTT.

CDR3: CASSPLGSPAGEQYF. CDR3 nucleotides: TGCGCCAGCAGCCCCCTGGGCAGCCCGGCAGGCGAGCAGTACTTC. The chain has TRBV4-1 and TRBJ2-7; D ambiguous. Trimming took 4 bases from V and 6 from J, leaving 19 bases between them. The CDR3 sequence is 15 residues long. Germline V lookup: CDR1 MGHRA, CDR2 YSYEKL.

The chain recombines TRBV30 with TRBJ1-5; a possible D gene is TRBD1 (5 bases). V was clipped by 2 bases and J by 5 bases, with 7 bases between them. This CDR3 is built from 12 residues. Germline V CDR1 and CDR2: GTSNPN, SVGIG (reference sequence). CDR3 sequence (DNA): TGTGCCTGGAGTCCGGGGGATCAGCCCCAGCATTTT. This encodes CAWSPGDQPQHF.

The chain carries TRBV15 and TRBJ2-1, with D possibly matching TRBD2 (6 bases). Trimming shortened V by 3 bases and J by 3 bases, and 18 bases separated the two germline ends. The CDR3 totals 17 residues. Germline V gene sequence: CDR1 LNHNV, CDR2 YYDKDF (reference sequence). CDR3 DNA sequence: TGTGCCACCAGCAGCCTAGATGTAGCGGAGAACTACAATGAGCAGTTCTTC. It translates to CATSSLDVAENYNEQFF.

This chain connects TRBV5-1 to TRBJ2-3, with TRBD2 as a possible D gene (6 bases). Germline V lookup: CDR1 SGHRS, CDR2 YFSETQ. This CDR3 comprises 14 residues. The V gene lost 4 bases and the J gene lost 1 base, with 10 bases spanning the gap. CDR3 coding DNA: TGCGCCAGCAGCCGGGGACTGGGCACAGATACGCAGTATTTT. This translates into CASSRGLGTDTQYF.

The genes are TRBV20-1 and TRBJ2-3; D gene unclear. CDR1 is DFQATT, CDR2 SNEGSKA, per germline (reference sequence). Trimming shortened V by 5 bases and J by 0 bases, and 3 bases separated the two germline ends. The CDR3 covers 11 residues. The CDR3 DNA reads TGCAGTGCTGGTAGCACAGATACGCAGTATTTT. This codes for CSAGSTDTQYF.

The chain has TRBV7-9 and TRBJ2-3, with 9 bases fitting TRBD1. The CDR3 runs to 14 residues. V gave up 4 bases and J gave up 7 bases; unmatched junction bases: 6. Germline CDR1 SEHNR, CDR2 FQNEAQ (reference sequence). The DNA of the CDR3 is TGTGCCAGCAGCTCCGGGACAGGGAAGTATACGCAGTATTTT. Protein product: CASSSGTGKYTQYF.

The chain couples TRBV6-5 to TRBJ1-5; no clear D gene. Per the germline V gene, CDR1 is MNHEY and CDR2 is SVGAGI. The CDR3 has 14 amino acids. V dropped 6 bases and J dropped 2 bases, with 11 bases sitting between them. CDR3 nucleotide sequence: TGTGCCAGCAGCCTCGGATTTGGCAATCAGCCCCAGCATTTT. Translating gives CASSLGFGNQPQHF.